The 30 T cell receptor beta chains reported below all come from one sample, sequenced in a study of identical twins. TCRdb passed the 5' RACE reads through MiXCR, listing each CDR3 protein once. The sample has about 240,000 distinct CDR3 sequences, over 9.5% seen once. The sample consisted of memory T cells sorted from blood. The source of these receptors is a man between 45 and 60 years old in good health.

This clonotype was detected many times. This chain connects TRBV6-1 to TRBJ1-1; D unclear. CDR3 size: 13 residues. The V gene's germline CDR1 is MNHNS and CDR2 SASEGT. The germline V and J ends were trimmed by 7 bases and 9 bases, with 18 bases remaining between them. The CDR3 coding sequence is TGTGCCAGCACCCAAGACACCGCCAGGAAAGCTTTCTTT. It yields the protein CASTQDTARKAFF.

This clonotype appeared many times. The chain combines TRBV6-2 or TRBV6-3 with TRBJ2-7; TRBD2 matches 9 bases. V shed 7 bases, J shed 3 bases, and the junction held 4 bases outside the gene matches. Germline V gives CDR1 MNHEY, CDR2 SVGEGT. The CDR3 loop spans 13 amino acids. The CDR3: CASTGTSSYEQYF. The DNA for the CDR3 is TGTGCCAGCACCGGGACTAGCAGCTACGAGCAGTACTTC.

Only a few counts were recorded for this clonotype. The chain's CDR3 is CASSEWGTEAFF. The CDR3 DNA follows: TGTGCCAGCAGCGAGTGGGGAACTGAAGCTTTCTTT. V and J are TRBV7-9 and TRBJ1-1; D not resolved. Trimming stripped 5 bases from V and 5 bases from J, with 9 bases between. Germline V gene lookup returns CDR1 SEHNR and CDR2 FQNEAQ (reference sequence). The CDR3 runs to 12 residues.

This clonotype came up many times. The chain joins TRBV20-1 to TRBJ2-3; no clear D. Trimming stripped 0 bases from V and 4 bases from J, with 11 bases between. CDR1 DFQATT and CDR2 SNEGSKA come from the germline V gene (reference sequence). The CDR3 consists of 14 residues. The DNA for the CDR3 is TGCAGTGCTAGAGATGGGTCCCGGCCAGATACGCAGTATTTT. Translated: CSARDGSRPDTQYF.

The V and J genes are TRBV9 and TRBJ2-7, with 11 bases matching TRBD2. There are 15 residues in the CDR3. Germline V CDR1 and CDR2: SGDLS, YYNGEE. Germline trimming cut 4 bases from V and 3 bases from J; bases unmatched to any gene: 6. DNA for the CDR3: TGTGCCAGCAGCCCAAGGGGGACTAGCGGCTACGAGCAGTACTTC. Translation gives CASSPRGTSGYEQYF.

In regard to this clonotype: A much larger clone differs by one base, so this may be a read error. The CDR3 coding sequence is TGTGCCAGCAGCTGGGCTAGCGGGAGTGAGCAGTTCTTC. Its protein product is CASSWASGSEQFF. This rearrangement joins TRBV5-4 to TRBJ2-1, with TRBD2 identical over 10 bases. The CDR3 contains 13 residues. Germline CDR1 and CDR2: SGHNT and YYREEE (reference sequence). The ends lost 3 bases at V and 9 bases at J; junction bases unmatched: 3.

This clonotype was seen a few times. The chain couples TRBV4-2 to TRBJ2-5, with a weak D call TRBD1 (5 bases). The length of the CDR3 is 14 residues. Germline-derived CDR1 and CDR2 are LGHNA and YNFKEQ. The V end lost 0 bases, the J end lost 7 bases, and 12 bases lay between the germline ends. The CDR3 sequence is CASSQDRPGMTQYF. CDR3 coding DNA: TGTGCCAGCAGCCAAGATAGGCCAGGGATGACCCAGTACTTC.

This clonotype was detected only a few times. V usage is TRBV10-3 and J usage is TRBJ1-6; D gene ambiguous. Trimming pared 7 bases from V and 5 bases from J, leaving 12 bases between. The germline V gene encodes CDR1 ENHRY and CDR2 SYGVKD. CDR3 size: 14 residues. The CDR3 protein is CAIKDEWNNSPLHF. The CDR3 DNA is TGTGCCATCAAGGACGAGTGGAATAATTCACCCCTCCACTTT.

This clonotype was found many times. This rearrangement joins TRBV6-1 to TRBJ2-1; 9 positions agree with TRBD2. J gave up 1 base and V 10 bases, and 8 bases lay outside the gene matches. The CDR3 runs 15 residues. In germline, CDR1 is MNHNS, CDR2 SASEGT. The CDR3 DNA is TGTGCCATCCCGAAGCGGGAGGATTCCTACAATGAGCAGTTCTTC. It is translated as CAIPKREDSYNEQFF.

This clonotype was detected only a few times. The chain couples TRBV12-3 or TRBV12-4 to TRBJ2-3, with TRBD2 matching 8 bases. This CDR3 comprises 16 residues. The V gene end was trimmed by 6 bases and the J gene end by 0 bases; junction bases not matched to a gene: 8. CDR3 residues: CASSPRLAPSTDTQYF. The CDR3, as DNA: TGTGCCAGCAGCCCCAGACTAGCGCCGAGCACAGATACGCAGTATTTT.

The table lists this clonotype with many counts. The rearrangement joins TRBV29-1 to TRBJ2-5, with 9 bases fitting TRBD2. This CDR3 is built from 16 residues. The J segment lost 4 bases and the V segment lost 0 bases, leaving 9 bases of the junction unmatched. The germline V gene encodes CDR1 SQVTM and CDR2 ANQGSEA. The CDR3, as DNA: TGCAGCGTTGAAGAGGTGTATGAGACTAGCGGAGAGACCCAGTACTTC. This translates into CSVEEVYETSGETQYF.

This clonotype was counted ten times or more. The chain links TRBV6-6 to TRBJ1-5; tentative D call: TRBD1 (6 bases). Trimming left V 7 bases short and J 5 bases short, with 9 bases between. The V gene's germline CDR1 is MNHNY and CDR2 SVGAGI (reference sequence). The CDR3 is 12 residues long. Here the CDR3 reads CASKQGYQPQHF. As DNA, the CDR3 is TGTGCCAGCAAACAGGGTTATCAGCCCCAGCATTTT.

This clonotype has only a few counts. V and J are TRBV12-3 or TRBV12-4 and TRBJ2-1; 8 bases line up with TRBD1. The CDR3 runs to 12 residues. With 4 bases clipped from V and 11 bases from J, the junction kept 4 bases outside the gene matches. The CDR3 region has the DNA TGTGCCAGCAGTTGGGGACAGGCACAGCAGTTCTTC. Protein product: CASSWGQAQQFF.

This clonotype was seen a handful of times. The V and J genes are TRBV4-1 and TRBJ2-7, with unresolved D. Germline V gene lookup returns CDR1 MGHRA and CDR2 YSYEKL. The ends were cut back, 4 bases at V and 0 bases at J, with 22 bases in the middle. The length of the CDR3 is 18 residues. This CDR3 reads CASSRWKNTRTPSYEQYF. DNA of the CDR3: TGCGCCAGCAGCCGATGGAAGAATACCAGAACACCCTCCTACGAGCAGTACTTC.

This clonotype was observed a few times. The chain is built from TRBV6-2 or TRBV6-3 and TRBJ1-1; D unresolved. The V gene's germline CDR1 is MNHEY and CDR2 SVGEGT. V gave up 0 bases and J gave up 5 bases, with 10 bases separating them. The CDR3 has 14 residues. CDR3 loop: CASSYSGRFTEAFF. DNA of the CDR3: TGTGCCAGCAGTTACTCGGGTCGGTTTACTGAAGCTTTCTTT.

This clonotype was observed at least ten times. J is TRBJ1-2 and V is TRBV7-2; D is ambiguous. The CDR3 totals 13 residues. CDR1 and CDR2 (germline): SGHTA, FQGNSA. V was clipped by 5 bases and J by 8 bases, with 15 bases between them. CDR3 DNA sequence: TGTGCCAGCAGCCTCGCGGCCCCAGGCGGCTACACCTTC. This gives the protein CASSLAAPGGYTF.

This clonotype was seen more than once but under ten times. The rearrangement joins TRBV7-2 to TRBJ2-5; 11 bases are shared with TRBD1. CDR1 and CDR2 from the germline V gene are SGHTA and FQGNSA. The CDR3 has 15 residues. Trimming took 6 bases from V and 5 from J; bases not matched to a gene: 8. CDR3 bases: TGTGCCAGCAGGGAAGGACAGGGGGCTTTTGAGACCCAGTACTTC. Encoded protein: CASREGQGAFETQYF.

This clonotype has only a few counts. The chain links TRBV20-1 to TRBJ2-7; a possible D gene is TRBD1 (6 bases). The CDR3 has 14 amino acids. Germline loops: CDR1 DFQATT, CDR2 SNEGSKA (reference sequence). Trimming left V 6 bases short and J 5 bases short, with 20 bases between. The CDR3: CSASSPAGVNEQYF. The CDR3 DNA sequence: TGCAGTGCAAGCAGTCCAGCAGGGGTAAACGAGCAGTACTTC.

This clonotype was seen at least ten times. This rearrangement joins TRBV29-1 to TRBJ2-1; 9 bases match TRBD2. Germline CDR1 and CDR2: SQVTM and ANQGSEA. The CDR3 has 15 residues. J was trimmed by 9 bases and V by 7 bases; bases with no gene match: 16. The CDR3 region has the DNA TGCAGCGCTGGGGAGCCTAGCGGGGCCCCGGGTGAGCAGTTCTTC. This codes for CSAGEPSGAPGEQFF.

The sample holds many counts of this clonotype. CDR3 bases: TGTGCCTGGAGGAAGGGACCAAACACCGGGGAGCTGTTTTTT. Its translation: CAWRKGPNTGELFF. The chain recombines TRBV30 with TRBJ2-2, with D perhaps given as TRBD1 or TRBD2 (5 bases each). This CDR3 contains 14 residues. Per the germline V gene, CDR1 is GTSNPN and CDR2 is SVGIG (reference sequence). The V end lost 3 bases, the J end lost 2 bases, and 10 bases lay between the germline ends.

This clonotype was recorded many times. V is TRBV7-2 and J is TRBJ2-2; TRBD2 agrees at 10 bases. The CDR3 has 17 amino acids. V was clipped by 5 bases and J by 1 base; unmatched bases: 7. Germline V gene lookup returns CDR1 SGHTA and CDR2 FQGNSA. The CDR3 region is CASSPLAGGRNTGELFF. As DNA, the CDR3 is TGTGCCAGCAGCCCCTTAGCGGGGGGCCGGAACACCGGGGAGCTGTTTTTT.

V is TRBV6-5 and J is TRBJ1-5; maybe TRBD1 (5 bases). Germline CDR1 MNHEY, CDR2 SVGAGI. The length of the CDR3 is 12 residues. Trimming left V 4 bases short and J 9 bases short, with 10 bases between. The DNA for the CDR3 is TGTGCCAGCAGTTCCCAGGGTGGGCCCCAGCATTTT. Its translation: CASSSQGGPQHF.

This clonotype was seen repeatedly, ten times or more. V and J are TRBV10-2 and TRBJ2-5; TRBD1 agrees at 7 bases. There are 14 residues in the CDR3. After removal of 6 bases from V and 3 bases from J, the junction contained 7 bases not matched to a gene. Germline loops: CDR1 WSHSY, CDR2 SAAADI. CDR3 bases: TGCGCCAGCAGCCCAATCGGGACAGAAGAGACCCAGTACTTC. Translation gives CASSPIGTEETQYF.

Only a few counts were recorded for this clonotype. The chain uses TRBV5-1 and TRBJ2-1; 10 bases align to TRBD1. Germline trimming cut 0 bases from V and 5 bases from J; bases unmatched to any gene: 2. The germline V gene has CDR1 SGHRS and CDR2 YFSETQ. The CDR3 has 15 residues. The CDR3 DNA reads as TGCGCCAGCAGCTTGGTGGGACAGGGGAACAATGAGCAGTTCTTC. Amino acid sequence: CASSLVGQGNNEQFF.

This clonotype was picked up a small number of times. This rearrangement joins TRBV5-6 to TRBJ2-1; D not certain. Germline CDR1 is SGHDT and CDR2 is YYEEEE. Trimming removed 4 bases from V and 4 bases from J, with 15 bases in between. The CDR3 has 15 amino acids. The CDR3 region is CASSPGHGYYNEQFF. The CDR3 DNA follows: TGTGCCAGCAGCCCTGGTCACGGTTATTACAATGAGCAGTTCTTC.

In this sample, this clonotype turned up a few times. The chain recombines TRBV30 with TRBJ2-2, with 7 bases fitting TRBD2. This CDR3 comprises 14 residues. The germline V gene has CDR1 GTSNPN and CDR2 SVGIG (reference sequence). V shed 7 bases, J shed 7 bases, and the junction held 12 bases outside the gene matches. The CDR3 loop reads CASKAGRVFGELFF. The CDR3 bases are TGTGCCTCGAAGGCAGGGAGGGTATTCGGGGAGCTGTTTTTT.

A few counts support this clonotype. The chain recombines TRBV27 with TRBJ2-7, with D uncertain. V dropped 8 bases and J dropped 0 bases, with 11 bases sitting between them. The CDR3 is made up of 13 amino acids. From germline, CDR1 is MNHEY and CDR2 SMNVEV (reference sequence). CDR3 in DNA: TGTGCCAGCGGAGCCTTAGGCTCCTACGAGCAGTACTTC. It codes for CASGALGSYEQYF.

This clonotype has only a few counts. This chain links TRBV14 with TRBJ2-1; 8 nucleotides line up with TRBD1. Looked up from germline, CDR1 is SGHDN and CDR2 is FVKESK. The CDR3 is 16 residues long. Unmatched junction bases numbered 8, after V lost 7 bases and J lost 0 bases. The CDR3 nucleotides read TGTGCCAGCACCCGGACAGGGTCTATCTCCTACAATGAGCAGTTCTTC. Residues: CASTRTGSISYNEQFF.

This clonotype came up many times. The chain uses TRBV12-3 or TRBV12-4 and TRBJ1-5; D gene uncertain. Trimming took off 6 bases at V and 7 bases at J, with 16 bases between the two ends. The CDR3 spans 14 residues. The DNA for the CDR3 is TGTGCCAGCAGCCGAACGGGAAGAGTCCAGCCCCAGCATTTT. Its protein product is CASSRTGRVQPQHF.

This clonotype was detected many times. V and J are TRBV18 and TRBJ2-1; 7 nucleotides match TRBD2. The CDR3 is 15 residues long. CDR1 is KGHSH, CDR2 LQKENI, per germline. The J segment lost 5 bases and the V segment lost 1 base, leaving 5 bases of the junction unmatched. DNA of the CDR3: TGTGCCAGCTCACCACGGCGCGGGGGAAACAATGAGCAGTTCTTC. It encodes CASSPRRGGNNEQFF.